The 13 T cell receptor beta chains presented below share a single source sample, sequenced in a study of T cells after yellow fever vaccination. TCRdb re-analysed the 5' RACE reads in MiXCR, keeping a single row per CDR3 protein. This sample has tens of thousands of distinct CDR3 sequences; over 6% occur once, and the top ten carry about 40%. The sample consisted of CD8+ T cells sorted from PBMCs, taken more than 35 days after the first yellow fever vaccination. These receptors all stem from a man in his late teens or twenties who received the YFV17D yellow fever vaccine.

This chain joins TRBV7-9 and TRBJ1-2; weak D call: TRBD1 (5 bases). The CDR3 is made up of 11 amino acids. Per the germline V gene, CDR1 is SEHNR and CDR2 is FQNEAQ (reference sequence). The V and J ends lost 5 bases and 8 bases respectively, with 9 bases between them. The CDR3 here is CASSVTGGYTF. DNA of the CDR3: TGTGCCAGCAGCGTTACAGGAGGCTACACCTTC.

Details on this clonotype: Given a much more abundant clone one base away, this may be a read error. V gene TRBV4-1 combines with J gene TRBJ2-7; D is unclear. V lost 3 bases, J lost 5 bases, and 17 bases lay in between. The CDR3 consists of 15 residues. The germline CDR1 and CDR2 sequences are MGHRA and YSYEKL. The CDR3 coding sequence is TGCGCCAGCAGCCAGAACACGGTGCGGACGGACGAGCAGTACTTC. As protein: CASSQNTVRTDEQYF.

V and J are TRBV25-1 and TRBJ2-7; D might be TRBD1 or TRBD2, each matching 5 bases. Germline assignment: CDR1 MGHDK and CDR2 SYGVNS. Trimming removed 4 bases from V and 9 bases from J, with 10 bases in between. This CDR3 contains 11 residues. DNA of the CDR3: TGTGCCAGCAGTGGGGGGTTGAGGCAGTACTTC. Its protein product is CASSGGLRQYF.

This clonotype was seen many times. The chain is built from TRBV5-5 and TRBJ1-5; the D is unclear. V was clipped by 2 bases and J by 0 bases, with 3 bases between them. The CDR3 contains 13 residues. Germline V gene sequence: CDR1 SGHKS, CDR2 YYEKEE (reference sequence). The CDR3 bases are TGTGCCAGCAGCTTCCTTAGCAATCAGCCCCAGCATTTT. It codes for CASSFLSNQPQHF.

J is TRBJ1-2 and V is TRBV30; 10 bases map to TRBD1. Germline V gene lookup returns CDR1 GTSNPN and CDR2 SVGIG (reference sequence). There are 13 residues in the CDR3. Trimming removed 4 bases from V and 8 bases from J; junction bases left unmatched: 7. The CDR3 nucleotides are TGTGCCTGGATGGGACAGGGGCGAGGCGGCTACACCTTC. Amino acid sequence: CAWMGQGRGGYTF.

Ten or more counts support this clonotype. One end of the junction is discordant with germline, which a read error may explain. The CDR3 reads CASSLNNGGSDEQFF. Here the CDR3 DNA reads TGTGCTAGCAGCCTAAACAACGGCGGTTCAGATGAGCAGTTCTTC. This chain links TRBV7-7 with TRBJ2-1; no reliable D call. The CDR3 is 15 residues long. The germline V gene has CDR1 SSHAT and CDR2 FNYEAQ (reference sequence). Supplemented by reference TRBV7-7 and TRBJ2-1, the full variable domain reads GAGVSQSPRYKVTKRGQDVTLRCDPISSHATLYWYQQALGQGPEFLTYFNYEAQPDKSGLPSDRFSAERPEGSISTLTIQRTEQRDSAMYRCASSLNNGGSDEQFFGPGTRLTVL.

A note on this clonotype: Just one base apart from a much larger clone, this may be a read error. The J gene is TRBJ2-7, the V gene TRBV27, with D possibly being TRBD2 (5 bases). This CDR3 has 14 amino acids. Trimming shortened V by 5 bases and J by 3 bases, and 14 bases separated the two germline ends. Germline V gene data show CDR1 as MNHEY and CDR2 as SMNVEV (reference sequence). The CDR3 DNA reads TGTGCCAGCAGTCCTAGCCCGACAAGCTACGAGCAGTACTTC. This gives the protein CASSPSPTSYEQYF.

The sample holds many counts of this clonotype. The rearrangement links TRBV4-1 to TRBJ2-3, with 7 nucleotides matching TRBD2. Trimming cost V 5 bases and J 2 bases; bases outside gene matches: 10. The CDR3 totals 16 residues. Germline V gene sequence: CDR1 MGHRA, CDR2 YSYEKL. CDR3 nucleotides: TGCGCCAGCAGCTCCGTTGGCGGGGGTTACACAGATACGCAGTATTTT. This codes for CASSSVGGGYTDTQYF.

This clonotype turned up a few times. The chain employs TRBV12-3 or TRBV12-4 and TRBJ2-1, with unresolved D. V dropped 3 bases and J dropped 9 bases, with 12 bases sitting between them. The CDR3 is 13 residues long. CDR3 region: CASSFGGMGEQFF. The CDR3 coding sequence is TGTGCCAGCAGTTTTGGCGGTATGGGTGAGCAGTTCTTC.

This clonotype was seen ten or more times. The chain employs TRBV6-1 and TRBJ2-4; D could derive from TRBD1 or TRBD2 (7 bases each). The ends were cut back, 8 bases at V and 4 bases at J, with 18 bases in the middle. CDR1 and CDR2 (germline): MNHNS, SASEGT. This CDR3 contains 15 residues. The CDR3 DNA reads TGTGCCAGCCTTGGGGGGGCAGGGGGGAAAAACATTCAGTACTTC. Translating it yields CASLGGAGGKNIQYF.

This clonotype was detected ten times or more. This sequence joins TRBV9 and TRBJ2-2, with D tentatively TRBD2 (5 bases). Germline CDR1 is SGDLS and CDR2 is YYNGEE. The CDR3 runs 15 residues. V lost 3 bases to trimming and J lost 0 bases, with 9 bases between them. The CDR3 here is CASSGTGSNTGELFF. Written as DNA, the CDR3 is TGTGCCAGCAGCGGTACGGGGTCGAACACCGGGGAGCTGTTTTTT.

This clonotype has only a few counts. The chain uses TRBV5-1 and TRBJ1-1; the D gene is possibly TRBD1 (5 bases). There are 16 residues in the CDR3. The V and J ends lost 2 bases and 1 base respectively, with 15 bases between them. Germline CDR1 is SGHRS and CDR2 is YFSETQ. The CDR3 reads CASSLWRDSANTEAFF. Written as DNA, the CDR3 is TGCGCCAGCAGCTTATGGCGGGACTCCGCGAACACTGAAGCTTTCTTT.

The chain joins TRBV20-1 to TRBJ2-1; possible D gene TRBD1, 5 bases. Germline V gene data show CDR1 as DFQATT and CDR2 as SNEGSKA (reference sequence). CDR3 length: 15 residues. V was clipped by 0 bases and J by 1 base, with 10 bases between them. CDR3 DNA: TGCAGTGCTAGAGAAGGGGCCGTTTCCTACAATGAGCAGTTCTTC. It specifies CSAREGAVSYNEQFF.